The 20 T cell receptor beta chains in this list originate from one sample, sequenced in a study of spatial heterogeneity in lung cancer. The sample's time point: sample taken at primary tumor resection. One entry per CDR3 protein results from TCRdb running MiXCR on the 5' RACE reads. The sample records about 300 distinct CDR3 sequences, approximately 11% being singletons. The sequencing used normal lung tissue next to the tumor, collected at surgery. Source of these receptors: a male donor with early-stage non-small cell lung cancer.

This clonotype is hyperexpanded within its sample. This beta chain slipped into a library made for alpha chains as a stray read, so its size is not meaningful. This sequence joins TRBV5-1 and TRBJ2-2; tentatively, D is TRBD2 (6 bases). Trimming stripped 0 bases from V and 1 base from J, with 7 bases between. Germline CDR1 reads SGHRS; CDR2 reads YFSETQ. There are 15 residues in the CDR3. CDR3 coding DNA: TGCGCCAGCAGCTTGGCGGGGGTGAACACCGGGGAGCTGTTTTTT. Translation: CASSLAGVNTGELFF.

This clonotype is classed as hyperexpanded. Because this beta chain is a stray read in a library intended to capture alpha chains, its abundance should not be given much weight. The chain is built from TRBV11-1 and TRBJ2-1; D is unclear. Trimming left V 2 bases short and J 4 bases short, with 12 bases between. The CDR3 totals 15 residues. Germline loops: CDR1 SGHAT, CDR2 FQDESV (reference sequence). Here the CDR3 DNA reads TGTGCCAGCAGCTTAAACCCCGTCGGTTACAATGAGCAGTTCTTC. Protein: CASSLNPVGYNEQFF.

This clonotype is termed large. Within a library made for alpha chains, this beta chain is off target, and its count is uninformative. This sequence joins TRBV24-1 and TRBJ2-1; 7 bases match TRBD2. The CDR3 has 16 residues. V lost 5 bases to trimming and J lost 2 bases; unmatched junction nucleotides: 8. Per germline, CDR1 KGHDR and CDR2 SFDVKD. CDR3 protein: CATSGLSGDPYNEQFF. DNA for the CDR3: TGTGCCACCAGTGGTCTCAGCGGGGACCCCTACAATGAGCAGTTCTTC.

In regard to this clonotype: This beta chain is an unintended read in a library built for alpha chains; its size means little. The chain has TRBV12-3 or TRBV12-4 and TRBJ2-4, with D unclear. The CDR3 consists of 15 residues. V was pared by 6 bases and J by 3 bases, with 15 bases between. For the CDR3, the DNA is TGTGCCAGCAGCTCTAGGCCTTCCTACAAAAACATTCAGTACTTC. Translating it yields CASSSRPSYKNIQYF.

Remarks on this clonotype: A library prepared for alpha chains yielded this beta chain as an off-target read; its size is of little meaning. V is TRBV27 and J is TRBJ2-3; weak D call: TRBD1 (6 bases). This CDR3 contains 14 residues. V was shortened by 3 bases and J by 2 bases, with 9 bases between the two germline ends. The germline V gene has CDR1 MNHEY and CDR2 SMNVEV (reference sequence). CDR3 nucleotide sequence: TGTGCCAGCAGTTTGACAGGCCACACAGATACGCAGTATTTT. This encodes CASSLTGHTDTQYF.

By share, this clonotype ranks as hyperexpanded (1% or more). This beta chain turned up in a library designed for alpha chains; as an off-target read, its abundance says little. CDR3 in DNA: TGTGCCAGCAGCTTAGTACAAGAGACCCAGTACTTC. It yields the protein CASSLVQETQYF. The V call is TRBV7-2, the J call TRBJ2-5; D is unclear. Germline V lookup: CDR1 SGHTA, CDR2 FQGNSA. This CDR3 has 12 residues. V was pared by 1 base and J by 2 bases, with 2 bases between.

By sample fraction, this clonotype is hyperexpanded. Little can be read into the size of this beta chain, an off-target read in a library designed for alpha chains. The V call is TRBV5-4, the J call TRBJ2-1; maybe TRBD2 (5 bases). The CDR3 is 16 amino acids. Per germline, CDR1 SGHNT and CDR2 YYREEE (reference sequence). V lost 5 bases and J lost 2, with 17 bases in between. The CDR3 nucleotides are TGTGCCAGCAGACCCGGGGTAAAGGGCACCTACAATGAGCAGTTCTTC. Amino acid sequence: CASRPGVKGTYNEQFF. Using reference TRBV5-4 and TRBJ2-1 for the parts outside the CDR3, the full variable domain is ETGVTQSPTHLIKTRGQQVTLRCSSQSGHNTVSWYQQALGQGPQFIFQYYREEENGRGNFPPRFSGLQFPNYSSELNVNALELDDSALYLCASRPGVKGTYNEQFFGPGTRLTVL.

This clonotype showed up just a few times. This beta chain was picked up by a library intended for alpha chains and is off target, so its count carries little meaning. The chain employs TRBV7-9 and TRBJ2-7, with D possibly matching TRBD1 (5 bases). Trimming pared 5 bases from V and 6 bases from J, leaving 11 bases between. The CDR3 totals 12 residues. Germline CDR1 and CDR2: SEHNR and FQNEAQ (reference sequence). CDR3 residues: CASSPEGAEQYF. DNA of the CDR3: TGTGCCAGCAGCCCCGAAGGGGCCGAGCAGTACTTC.

This clonotype is judged large. Within a library made for alpha chains, this beta chain is off target, and its count is uninformative. This chain joins TRBV24-1 and TRBJ2-2, with D perhaps TRBD1 (6 bases). The CDR3 has 15 residues. The germline gives CDR1 KGHDR, CDR2 SFDVKD. The V end was cut by 4 bases, the J end by 4 bases, with 12 bases between. The CDR3 DNA sequence: TGTGCCACCAGTGACTTCCGGGACATCACCGGGGAGCTGTTTTTT. It is translated as CATSDFRDITGELFF.

This clonotype was picked up a small number of times. This beta chain is an unintended read in a library built for alpha chains; its size means little. The chain has TRBV7-9 and TRBJ2-1; D remains ambiguous. The V gene's germline CDR1 is SEHNR and CDR2 FQNEAQ (reference sequence). Trimming removed 1 base at V and 4 bases at J, with 8 bases between. CDR3 size: 14 residues. CDR3 in DNA: TGTGCCAGCAGCTTAGTTCAGAGTTACAATGAGCAGTTCTTC. Its protein product is CASSLVQSYNEQFF.

This clonotype is labeled as hyperexpanded (1% or more). This beta chain appears as a stray read in a library generated for alpha chains; its size is not informative. Here the CDR3 reads CASSLSSQGDTQYF. CDR3 DNA sequence: TGTGCCAGCTCACTCTCTTCACAGGGCGATACGCAGTATTTT. This sequence joins TRBV18 and TRBJ2-3; tentatively, D is TRBD1 (6 bases). The CDR3 has 14 residues. The germline gives CDR1 KGHSH, CDR2 LQKENI. V lost 4 bases and J 6 bases, leaving 14 bases between the germline ends.

This clonotype was counted only a few times. As an off-target read in a library built for alpha chains, this beta chain has a frequency of little significance. The chain joins TRBV6-1 to TRBJ1-1; D not certain. Trimming removed 4 bases from V and 0 bases from J, with 3 bases in between. CDR1 is MNHNS, CDR2 SASEGT, per germline. This CDR3 is 12 amino acids long. DNA for the CDR3: TGTGCCAGCAGTGTCCTGAACACTGAAGCTTTCTTT. The encoded protein is CASSVLNTEAFF.

This clonotype is judged medium-sized. This beta chain slipped into a library made for alpha chains as a stray read, so its size is not meaningful. The chain has TRBV29-1 and TRBJ2-3; 8 bases are a match to TRBD2. Germline V gives CDR1 SQVTM, CDR2 ANQGSEA. V was clipped by 4 bases and J by 2 bases; unmatched bases: 5. The CDR3 is 14 residues long. The CDR3 protein is CSVGGTRVTDTQYF. CDR3 nucleotide sequence: TGCAGCGTTGGTGGGACTAGGGTCACAGATACGCAGTATTTT.

This clonotype rates as large. A library made for alpha chains picked up this beta chain off target, so its size means little. The rearrangement uses TRBV5-1 and TRBJ2-5, with 8 bases matching TRBD2. The CDR3 sequence is 15 residues long. The V gene's germline CDR1 is SGHRS and CDR2 YFSETQ. V trimming: 4 bases; J trimming: 1 base; junction bases outside the gene matches: 6. The CDR3 DNA follows: TGCGCCAGCAGCCCGGCGGGGGGCCCCCAAGAGACCCAGTACTTC. Translation gives CASSPAGGPQETQYF.

This clonotype is hyperexpanded by share. Since the library was made to target alpha chains, this beta chain is a stray read and its abundance is not meaningful. This chain uses TRBV5-1 with TRBJ2-3, with D perhaps TRBD1 (6 bases). The CDR3 is 14 amino acids. V was cut by 3 bases and J by 5 bases, with 13 bases left in between. CDR1 SGHRS and CDR2 YFSETQ come from the germline V gene. In DNA, the CDR3 is TGCGCCAGCAGCTCGGGTACCAGGGGAGATACGCAGTATTTT. Protein: CASSSGTRGDTQYF. The full variable domain, in which reference TRBV5-1 and TRBJ2-3 provide the parts outside the CDR3, is KAGVTQTPRYLIKTRGQQVTLSCSPISGHRSVSWYQQTPGQGLQFLFEYFSETQRNKGNFPGRFSGRQFSNSRSEMNVSTLELGDSALYLCASSSGTRGDTQYFGPGTRLTVL.

Remarks on this clonotype: This may stem from a read error, because a much larger clone lies one nucleotide away. For a library built for alpha chains, this beta chain is a stray read; little rests on its size. This chain connects TRBV7-9 to TRBJ2-7; no reliable D call. CDR1 SEHNR and CDR2 FQNEAQ come from the germline V gene (reference sequence). The length of the CDR3 is 12 residues. CDR3 loop: CVSSPDDYEQYF. CDR3 coding DNA: TGTGTCAGCAGCCCGGACGATTACGAGCAGTACTTC. The full variable domain, its missing parts supplied by reference TRBV7-9 and TRBJ2-7, is DTGVSQNPRHKITKRGQNVTFRCDPISEHNRLYWYRQTLGQGPEFLTYFQNEAQLEKSRLLSDRFSAERPKGSFSTLEIQRTEQGDSAMYLCVSSPDDYEQYFGPGTRLTVT.

This clonotype showed up just a few times. The library was designed around alpha chains, so this beta chain is a stray read whose abundance carries little weight. This chain links TRBV7-2 with TRBJ2-7; the D is unclear. From germline, CDR1 is SGHTA and CDR2 FQGNSA. The length of the CDR3 is 15 residues. The germline V and J ends were trimmed by 5 bases and 0 bases, with 14 bases remaining between them. The CDR3 loop is CASSLALTGSYEQYF. CDR3 nucleotide sequence: TGTGCCAGCAGCCTGGCACTGACGGGCTCCTACGAGCAGTACTTC.

In the case of this clonotype: The size of this beta chain means little, since it is a stray read in a library made for alpha chains. The chain joins TRBV7-9 to TRBJ2-3; 7 bases match TRBD1. The CDR3 is 14 residues long. Unmatched junction bases numbered 3, after V lost 4 bases and J lost 2 bases. Germline V gene data show CDR1 as SEHNR and CDR2 as FQNEAQ (reference sequence). CDR3 bases: TGTGCCAGCAGCTCGACAGGGAACACAGATACGCAGTATTTT. Encoded protein: CASSSTGNTDTQYF.

In the case of this clonotype: Found in a library prepared for alpha chains, this beta chain is an off-target read, and its abundance has little meaning. V and J are TRBV28 and TRBJ2-7, with D perhaps assigned TRBD1 or TRBD2 (5 bases each). Germline CDR1 is MDHEN and CDR2 is SYDVKM. This CDR3 contains 15 residues. The V gene lost 6 bases and the J gene lost 5 bases, with 20 bases spanning the gap. The CDR3 is CASSPGTLPSHEQYF. The CDR3 region has the DNA TGTGCCAGCAGCCCCGGGACCCTTCCCTCGCACGAGCAGTACTTC.

This clonotype was seen a handful of times. Because the library targeted alpha chains, this beta chain is an off-target read whose size means little. CDR3 region: CASSLVRGSTDTQYF. DNA of the CDR3: TGTGCCAGCAGCTTAGTACGGGGCAGCACAGATACGCAGTATTTT. The J gene is TRBJ2-3, the V gene TRBV7-2, with D possibly being TRBD1 or TRBD2 (5 bases each). The germline gives CDR1 SGHTA, CDR2 FQGNSA. The CDR3 runs to 15 residues. With 1 base removed from V and 0 bases from J, the gap between germline ends came to 8 bases. The complete variable domain, with remaining parts taken from reference TRBV7-2 and TRBJ2-3, reads GAGVSQSPSNKVTEKGKDVELRCDPISGHTALYWYRQSLGQGLEFLIYFQGNSAPDKSGLPSDRFSAERTGGSVSTLTIQRTQQEDSAVYLCASSLVRGSTDTQYFGPGTRLTVL.